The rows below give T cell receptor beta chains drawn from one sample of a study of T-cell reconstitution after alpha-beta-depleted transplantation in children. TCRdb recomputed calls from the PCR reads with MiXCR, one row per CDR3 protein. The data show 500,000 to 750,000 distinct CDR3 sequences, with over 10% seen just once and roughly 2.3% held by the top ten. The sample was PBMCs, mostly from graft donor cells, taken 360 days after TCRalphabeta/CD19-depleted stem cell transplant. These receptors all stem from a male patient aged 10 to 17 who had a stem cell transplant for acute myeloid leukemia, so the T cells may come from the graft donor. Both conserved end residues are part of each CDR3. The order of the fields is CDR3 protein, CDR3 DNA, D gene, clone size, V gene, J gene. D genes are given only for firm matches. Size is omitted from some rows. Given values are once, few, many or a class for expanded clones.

CASSLVSSGALPSYEQYF	TGTGCCAGCAGCTTAGTTTCTAGCGGGGCCCTTCCCTCCTACGAGCAGTACTTC	TRBD2	few	TRBV11-2	TRBJ2-7
CASSPYPAGGNQPQHF	TGTGCCAGCTCACCTTACCCGGCGGGTGGAAATCAGCCCCAGCATTTT	NA	NA	TRBV18	TRBJ1-5
CASLKRDGSYEQYF	TGTGCCTCCCTTAAGCGGGATGGGTCCTACGAGCAGTACTTC	TRBD2	NA	TRBV6-2/TRBV6-3	TRBJ2-7
CASSPPGRGPLSTQYF	TGTGCCAGCAGCCCCCCGGGTAGGGGCCCCCTAAGCACGCAGTATTTT	NA	once	TRBV7-2	TRBJ2-3
CASRRGEGETQYF	TGCGCCAGTCGACGGGGTGAAGGAGAGACCCAGTACTTC	NA	NA	TRBV5-1	TRBJ2-5
CASSTPARSIFVNTIYF	TGTGCCAGCAGTACCCCGGCGCGGTCGATTTTCGTGAACACCATATATTTT	NA	NA	TRBV7-9	TRBJ1-3
CASSQDSPGLAGEGNEQFF	TGTGCCAGCAGCCAAGATTCCCCGGGACTAGCGGGAGAGGGTAATGAGCAGTTCTTC	TRBD2	many	TRBV4-2	TRBJ2-1
CASSFQFF	TGTGCCAGCAGCTTTCAGTTCTTC	NA	few	TRBV5-6	TRBJ2-1
CASSPRAQREGRGDTQYF	TGTGCCAGCAGCCCAAGGGCCCAGCGGGAGGGCCGGGGGGATACGCAGTATTTT	TRBD2	NA	TRBV7-3	TRBJ2-3
CSAWGANYGYTF	TGCAGTGCCTGGGGGGCGAACTATGGCTACACCTTC	NA	NA	TRBV20-1	TRBJ1-2
CAWSVLEAPDTQYF	TGTGCCTGGAGTGTACTGGAAGCTCCAGATACGCAGTATTTT	NA	few	TRBV30	TRBJ2-3
CSVVLAGFEQYF	TGCAGCGTTGTCCTAGCGGGATTCGAGCAGTACTTC	TRBD2	many	TRBV29-1	TRBJ2-7
CASSFSGMINEQFF	TGTGCCAGCAGCTTCAGTGGAATGATCAATGAGCAGTTCTTC	NA	many	TRBV7-2	TRBJ2-1
CASSLTGSAQETQYF	TGTGCCAGCAGCTTAACGGGTAGCGCTCAAGAGACCCAGTACTTC	NA	few	TRBV7-3	TRBJ2-5
CASSLGRRPGDTQYF	TGTGCCAGCAGCTTGGGACGGCGGCCGGGAGATACGCAGTATTTT	NA	many	TRBV28	TRBJ2-3
CASSPIGGLSYEQYF	TGTGCCAGCTCACCGATTGGGGGACTCTCCTACGAGCAGTACTTC	NA	few	TRBV18	TRBJ2-7
CASSLARAGVNVEQYF	TGTGCCAGCAGCTTAGCAAGGGCAGGGGTCAACGTCGAGCAGTACTTC	NA	NA	TRBV7-2	TRBJ2-7
CASSYPAGLYEQYF	TGTGCCAGCAGTTATCCAGCGGGACTCTACGAGCAGTACTTC	TRBD2	NA	TRBV6-5	TRBJ2-7
CASSPFRDRGANQPQHF	TGTGCCAGCAGTCCATTCCGGGACAGGGGCGCAAATCAGCCCCAGCATTTT	TRBD1	few	TRBV28	TRBJ1-5
CSASEAGVETQYF	TGCAGTGCTAGTGAAGCGGGAGTAGAGACCCAGTACTTC	TRBD2	NA	TRBV20-1	TRBJ2-5
CATSPWRTGGLPEAFF	TGTGCCACCAGCCCTTGGAGGACAGGGGGCCTCCCTGAAGCTTTCTTT	TRBD1	NA	TRBV15	TRBJ1-1
CASSLGPSSASEQYF	TGTGCCAGCAGCTTAGGACCTTCCTCTGCATCCGAGCAGTACTTC	NA	once	TRBV7-2	TRBJ2-7
CASSLMLRGQPQHF	TGTGCCAGCAGTTTAATGCTGCGGGGACAGCCCCAGCATTTT	NA	many	TRBV12-3/TRBV12-4	TRBJ1-5
CASSLGGGSKETQYF	TGTGCCAGCAGCTTAGGCGGGGGATCTAAAGAGACCCAGTACTTC	TRBD2	few	TRBV7-3	TRBJ2-5
CASSPTRLNEQFF	TGTGCCAGCAGCCCGACTAGATTGAATGAGCAGTTCTTC	NA	few	TRBV7-2	TRBJ2-1
CASSQAGTSGSTDTQYF	TGTGCCAGCAGCCAAGCCGGGACTAGCGGTAGCACAGATACGCAGTATTTT	TRBD2	many	TRBV4-2	TRBJ2-3
CASSSRQDTEAFF	TGTGCCAGCAGCTCAAGACAGGACACTGAAGCTTTCTTT	NA	few	TRBV7-6	TRBJ1-1
CASSLTGNINEQFF	TGTGCCAGCAGTTTGACAGGGAATATCAATGAGCAGTTCTTC	TRBD1	NA	TRBV11-2	TRBJ2-1
CSAQGLVTTEAFF	TGCAGCGCTCAGGGGTTAGTAACCACTGAAGCTTTCTTT	NA	few	TRBV29-1	TRBJ1-1
CASNRFTLLVTDTQYF	TGTGCCAGCAATCGCTTCACCCTTTTGGTTACAGATACGCAGTATTTT	NA	few	TRBV28	TRBJ2-3
CASTKAGGFQETQYF	TGCGCCAGCACCAAAGCGGGAGGGTTTCAAGAGACCCAGTACTTC	TRBD2	NA	TRBV5-1	TRBJ2-5
CATSARQAFTYEQYF	TGTGCCACCAGCGCTCGACAGGCCTTTACCTACGAGCAGTACTTC	NA	many	TRBV15	TRBJ2-7
CASSLFGRGTDTQYF	TGTGCCAGCAGCTTATTTGGGAGGGGCACAGATACGCAGTATTTT	TRBD2	many	TRBV11-2	TRBJ2-3
CASSAHGVSSYNEQFF	TGTGCCAGCAGCGCCCATGGGGTGAGCTCCTACAATGAGCAGTTCTTC	NA	few	TRBV9	TRBJ2-1
CASSQVGLNRSSGEQYF	TGTGCCAGCAGCCAAGTGGGCCTCAACCGGTCTTCGGGGGAGCAGTACTTC	NA	few	TRBV3-1	TRBJ2-7
CASRTSGKETQYF	TGTGCCAGCAGGACTAGCGGGAAAGAGACCCAGTACTTC	TRBD2	NA	TRBV6-2/TRBV6-3	TRBJ2-5
CAISALGPLYEQFF	TGTGCCATCAGTGCCTTGGGGCCTTTGTATGAGCAGTTCTTC	NA	many	TRBV10-3	TRBJ2-1
CATSLAGVGNEQFF	TGTGCCACCTCCCTAGCGGGAGTGGGCAATGAGCAGTTCTTC	TRBD2	NA	TRBV10-3	TRBJ2-1
CASSLVVGSSGSGETQYF	TGTGCCAGCAGCTTAGTTGTGGGCAGTAGCGGGAGTGGAGAGACCCAGTACTTC	TRBD2	NA	TRBV11-2	TRBJ2-5
CAWSVGGSGETQYF	TGTGCCTGGAGTGTTGGGGGTTCGGGAGAGACCCAGTACTTC	NA	few	TRBV30	TRBJ2-5
CSARWGLATYNEQFF	TGCAGTGCTAGGTGGGGCCTAGCTACCTACAATGAGCAGTTCTTC	NA	few	TRBV20-1	TRBJ2-1
CASSSYWTYEQYF	TGTGCCAGCAGCTCCTACTGGACCTACGAGCAGTACTTC	NA	many	TRBV7-2	TRBJ2-7
CASSLRRSDEQYF	TGTGCCAGCAGTTTGCGGCGGTCGGACGAGCAGTACTTC	NA	many	TRBV12-3/TRBV12-4	TRBJ2-7
CSATPGGIRVNEQFF	TGCAGTGCTACCCCAGGGGGCATCAGAGTTAATGAGCAGTTCTTC	TRBD1	NA	TRBV20-1	TRBJ2-1
CASSESWTGVSGANVLTF	TGCGCCAGCAGTGAGTCGTGGACAGGGGTCTCTGGGGCCAACGTCCTGACTTTC	TRBD1	NA	TRBV10-2	TRBJ2-6
CASSQEHTRHPAGELFF	TGTGCCAGCAGCCAAGAACACACACGTCATCCGGCCGGGGAGCTGTTTTTT	NA	NA	TRBV4-2	TRBJ2-2
CASSPGPNTDTQYF	TGTGCCAGCTCACCAGGGCCGAACACAGATACGCAGTATTTT	NA	few	TRBV18	TRBJ2-3
CASSFVLPGLSAHEQYF	TGTGCCAGCAGTTTTGTTCTTCCCGGACTATCGGCCCACGAGCAGTACTTC	NA	NA	TRBV28	TRBJ2-7
CASSLHPPNTEAFF	TGTGCCAGCAGCCTTCACCCACCGAACACTGAAGCTTTCTTT	NA	NA	TRBV12-3/TRBV12-4	TRBJ1-1
CASDADTQYF	TGTGCTTCCGATGCAGATACGCAGTATTTT	NA	few	TRBV30	TRBJ2-3
CASSLLASGSYTYNEQFF	TGTGCCAGCAGCTTATTGGCTAGCGGGAGTTACACCTACAATGAGCAGTTCTTC	TRBD2	NA	TRBV11-1	TRBJ2-1